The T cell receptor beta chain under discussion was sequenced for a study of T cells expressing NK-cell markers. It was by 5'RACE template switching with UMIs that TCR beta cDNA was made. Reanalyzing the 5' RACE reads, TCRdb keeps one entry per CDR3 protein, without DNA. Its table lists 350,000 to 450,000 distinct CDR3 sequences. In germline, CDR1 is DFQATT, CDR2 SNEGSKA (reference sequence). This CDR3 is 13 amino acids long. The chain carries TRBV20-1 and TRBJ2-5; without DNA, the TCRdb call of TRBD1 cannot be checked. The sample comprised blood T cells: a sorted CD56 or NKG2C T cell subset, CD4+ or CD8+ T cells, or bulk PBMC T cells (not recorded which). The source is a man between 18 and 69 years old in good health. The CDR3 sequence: CSAKRTGVGTQYF.